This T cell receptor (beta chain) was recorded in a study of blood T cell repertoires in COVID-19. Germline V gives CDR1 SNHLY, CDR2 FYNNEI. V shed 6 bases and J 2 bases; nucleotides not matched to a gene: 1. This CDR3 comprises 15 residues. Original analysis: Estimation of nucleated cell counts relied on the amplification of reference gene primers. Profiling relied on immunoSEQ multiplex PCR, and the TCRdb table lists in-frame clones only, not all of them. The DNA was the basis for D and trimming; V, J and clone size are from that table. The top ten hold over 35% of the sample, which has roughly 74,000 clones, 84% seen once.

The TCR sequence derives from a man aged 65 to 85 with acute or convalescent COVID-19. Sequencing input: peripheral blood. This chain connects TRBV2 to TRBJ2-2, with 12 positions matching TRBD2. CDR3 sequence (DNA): TGTGCCAGCAGGACTAGCGGGGGTAACACCGGGGAGCTGTTTTTT. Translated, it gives CASRTSGGNTGELFF.